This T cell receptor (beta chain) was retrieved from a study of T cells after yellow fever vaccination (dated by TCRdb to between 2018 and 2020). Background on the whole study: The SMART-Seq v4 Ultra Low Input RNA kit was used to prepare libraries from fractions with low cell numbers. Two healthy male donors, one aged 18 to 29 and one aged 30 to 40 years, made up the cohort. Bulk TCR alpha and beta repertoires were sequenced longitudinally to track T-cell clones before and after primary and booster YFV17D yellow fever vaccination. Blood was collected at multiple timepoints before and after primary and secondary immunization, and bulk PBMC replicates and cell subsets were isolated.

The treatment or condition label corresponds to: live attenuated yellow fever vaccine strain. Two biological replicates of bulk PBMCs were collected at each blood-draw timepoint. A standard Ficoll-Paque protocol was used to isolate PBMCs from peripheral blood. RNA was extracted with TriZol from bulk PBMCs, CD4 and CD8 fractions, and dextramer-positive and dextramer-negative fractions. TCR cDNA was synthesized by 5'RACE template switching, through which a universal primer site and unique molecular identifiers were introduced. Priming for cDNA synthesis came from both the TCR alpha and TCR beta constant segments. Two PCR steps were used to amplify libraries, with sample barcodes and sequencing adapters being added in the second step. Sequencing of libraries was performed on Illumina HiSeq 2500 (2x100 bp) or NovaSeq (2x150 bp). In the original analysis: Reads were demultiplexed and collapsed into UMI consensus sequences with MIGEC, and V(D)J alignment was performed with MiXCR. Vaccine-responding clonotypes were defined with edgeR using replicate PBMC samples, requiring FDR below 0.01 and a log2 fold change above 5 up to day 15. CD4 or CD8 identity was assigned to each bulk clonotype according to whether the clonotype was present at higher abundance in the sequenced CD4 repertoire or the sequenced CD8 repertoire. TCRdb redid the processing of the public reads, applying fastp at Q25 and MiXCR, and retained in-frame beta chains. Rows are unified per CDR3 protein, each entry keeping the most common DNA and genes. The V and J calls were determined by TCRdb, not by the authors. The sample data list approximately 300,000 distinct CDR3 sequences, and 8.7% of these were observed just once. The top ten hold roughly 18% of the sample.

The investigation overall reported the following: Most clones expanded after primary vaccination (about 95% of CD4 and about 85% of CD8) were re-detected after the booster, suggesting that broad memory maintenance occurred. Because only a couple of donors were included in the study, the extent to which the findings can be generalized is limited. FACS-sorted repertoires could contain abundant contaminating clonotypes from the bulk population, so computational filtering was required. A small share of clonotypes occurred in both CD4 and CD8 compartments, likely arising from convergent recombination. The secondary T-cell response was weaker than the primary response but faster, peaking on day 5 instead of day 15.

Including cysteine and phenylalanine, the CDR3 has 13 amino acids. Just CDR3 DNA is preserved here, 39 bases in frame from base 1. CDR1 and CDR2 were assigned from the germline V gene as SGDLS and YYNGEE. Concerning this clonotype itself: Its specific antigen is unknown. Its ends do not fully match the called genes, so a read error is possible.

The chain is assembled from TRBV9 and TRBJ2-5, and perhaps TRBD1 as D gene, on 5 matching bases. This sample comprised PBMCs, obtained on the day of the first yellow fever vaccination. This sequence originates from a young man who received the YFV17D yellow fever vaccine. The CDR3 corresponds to CASSIRDLETLYF. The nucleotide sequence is TGTGCCAGCAGCATCAGGGATTTAGAGACCCTGTACTTC.